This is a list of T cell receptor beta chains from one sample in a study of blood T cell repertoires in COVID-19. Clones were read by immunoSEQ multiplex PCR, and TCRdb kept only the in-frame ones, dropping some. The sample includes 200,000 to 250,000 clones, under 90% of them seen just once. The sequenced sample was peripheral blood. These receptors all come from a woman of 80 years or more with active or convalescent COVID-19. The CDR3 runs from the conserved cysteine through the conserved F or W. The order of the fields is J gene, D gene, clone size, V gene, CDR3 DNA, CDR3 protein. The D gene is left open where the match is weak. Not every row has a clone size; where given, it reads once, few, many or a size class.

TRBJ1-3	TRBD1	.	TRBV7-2	TGTGCCAGCAGCCGGACAGGGGCTGGAAACACCATATATTTT	CASSRTGAGNTIYF
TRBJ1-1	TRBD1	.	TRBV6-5	TGTGCCGTTCAACCCCGACAGGGCCCTGAAGCTTTCTTT	CAVQPRQGPEAFF
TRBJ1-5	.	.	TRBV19	TGTGCCAGTAGTCCAGGGACACTTGACAATCAGCCCCAGCATTTT	CASSPGTLDNQPQHF
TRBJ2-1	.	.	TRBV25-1	TGTGCCAGCAGTGCGGTGGGCCATGAGCAGTTCTTC	CASSAVGHEQFF
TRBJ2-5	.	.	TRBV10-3	TGTGCCATCAGTGAGCGCGGACTGTACCAAGAGACCCAGTACTTC	CAISERGLYQETQYF
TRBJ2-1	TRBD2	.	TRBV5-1	TGCGCCAGCAACCCAGCGGGAGGGCCCTCCTCGGGGAATGAGCAGTTCTTC	CASNPAGGPSSGNEQFF
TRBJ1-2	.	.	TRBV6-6	TGTGCCAGCAGTTCCGGGGTGCAGGCCCGGTACTATGGCTACACCTTC	CASSSGVQARYYGYTF
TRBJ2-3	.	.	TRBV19	TGTGCCAGTAAACCCAGACCGACTAGCACAGATACGCAGTATTTT	CASKPRPTSTDTQYF
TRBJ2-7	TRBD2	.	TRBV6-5	TGTGCCAGCAGTTACGGTTTCGGGGGGGTCCTACACGAGCAGTACTTC	CASSYGFGGVLHEQYF
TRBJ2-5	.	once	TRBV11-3	TGTGCCAGCAGCCCCCCGGGTGAGGGGACCCAGTACTTC	CASSPPGEGTQYF
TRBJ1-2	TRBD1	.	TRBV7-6	TGTGCCAGCAGCTTAGGGGGACAGGGAATGGATGGCTACACCTTC	CASSLGGQGMDGYTF
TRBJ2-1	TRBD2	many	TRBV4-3	TGCGCCAGCAGCCACAGAAGCGGGGGGGCCATGGGGTCCTACAATGAGCAGTTCTTC	CASSHRSGGAMGSYNEQFF
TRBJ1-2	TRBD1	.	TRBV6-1	TGTGCCAGCAGTGAAAGGGACAGGGGGCCGATTCGCCGTCACACCTTC	CASSERDRGPIRRHTF
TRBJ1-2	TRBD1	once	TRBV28	TGTGCCAGCACCTTGGGCGGTAGGGGGCATGGCTACACCTTC	CASTLGGRGHGYTF
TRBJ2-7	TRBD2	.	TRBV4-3	TGCGCCAGCAGCCAAGTTTTGGGGGCCCGGACTAGCGGGAGCGTCGCTTACGAGCAGTACTTC	CASSQVLGARTSGSVAYEQYF